These 21 T cell receptor beta chains were all obtained from the same sample, sequenced in a study of response to subunit inactivated influenza vaccine. From the RT-PCR reads, TCRdb called clonotypes with MiXCR, one entry per CDR3 protein. This table has about 540,000 distinct CDR3 sequences, roughly 25% appearing once. This same sample was also part of a study on T cells expressing NK-cell markers. This second study notes: Production of TCR beta cDNA relied on 5'RACE template switching with UMIs.

Here the sequenced sample was CD4+ T cells sorted from PBMCs, taken 12 days after vaccination. All receptors come from a man aged 45-60 years who received an inactivated influenza vaccine.

This clonotype has a count of ten or more. The genes are TRBV20-1 and TRBJ2-5; D unclear. The CDR3 loop spans 13 amino acids. The germline V and J ends were trimmed by 6 bases and 1 base, with 12 bases remaining between them. The germline V gene has CDR1 DFQATT and CDR2 SNEGSKA (reference sequence). The CDR3 nucleotides are TGCAGTGCCAGCACTCCCCTCCAAGAGACCCAGTACTTC. Translation gives CSASTPLQETQYF.

The sample holds a few counts of this clonotype. This chain uses TRBV10-3 with TRBJ2-7; weak D call: TRBD1 (5 bases). The CDR3 loop spans 12 amino acids. Trimming removed 6 bases at V and 4 bases at J, with 10 bases between. Germline CDR1 and CDR2: ENHRY and SYGVKD. The CDR3 is CAIRDTLYEQYF. The CDR3 nucleotides are TGTGCCATCAGGGACACCTTATACGAGCAGTACTTC.

This clonotype was detected only a few times. The chain employs TRBV20-1 and TRBJ2-7; D is uncertain. The CDR3 is 12 amino acids. The germline CDR1 and CDR2 sequences are DFQATT and SNEGSKA (reference sequence). Trimming left V 3 bases short and J 5 bases short, with 11 bases between. The chain's CDR3 is CSASGSANEQYF. Written as DNA, the CDR3 is TGCAGTGCTAGCGGTTCGGCTAACGAGCAGTACTTC.

The CDR3 DNA reads TGTGCCAGCAGCTTAACCGGTTTTAGGGCAGGGGGAATTGAAAAACTGTTTTTT. Translated: CASSLTGFRAGGIEKLFF. The V and J genes are TRBV11-2 and TRBJ1-4; TRBD1 matches at 7 bases. Germline V lookup: CDR1 SGHAT, CDR2 FQNNGV. V was clipped by 2 bases and J by 7 bases; unmatched bases: 16. This CDR3 comprises 18 residues.

This clonotype was observed a few times. The V gene is TRBV12-3 or TRBV12-4, the J gene TRBJ1-2; a possible D gene is TRBD1 (5 bases). The CDR3 extends over 14 amino acids. V lost 3 bases and J 4 bases, leaving 12 bases between the germline ends. The CDR3 protein is CASSLERGVYGYTF. CDR3 nucleotides: TGTGCCAGCAGTTTGGAAAGGGGAGTCTATGGCTACACCTTC.

Ten or more counts support this clonotype. The chain couples TRBV29-1 to TRBJ2-1, with TRBD2 as a possible D gene (6 bases). The CDR3 totals 12 residues. Germline-derived CDR1 and CDR2 are SQVTM and ANQGSEA. CDR3 protein: CGGSSSYNEQFF. The CDR3 nucleotides read TGCGGGGGGTCCAGCTCCTACAATGAGCAGTTCTTC.

CDR3 DNA sequence: TGTGCCAGCAGTTTTGGACGGAAGACCCCCTACGAGCAGTACTTC. Its translation: CASSFGRKTPYEQYF. V is TRBV27 and J is TRBJ2-7, with D hard to call. Trimming pared 3 bases from V and 2 bases from J, leaving 14 bases between. Germline CDR1 is MNHEY and CDR2 is SMNVEV (reference sequence). This CDR3 spans 15 amino acids.

This chain joins TRBV5-1 and TRBJ1-3, with unresolved D. Looked up from germline, CDR1 is SGHRS and CDR2 is YFSETQ. V was cut by 0 bases and J by 0 bases, with 19 bases left in between. The CDR3 is made up of 19 amino acids. DNA of the CDR3: TGCGCCAGCAGCTTGGCCGCAGCGAACTCGGAGATCTCTGGAAACACCATATATTTT. The encoded protein is CASSLAAANSEISGNTIYF.

This clonotype showed up many times. The chain is built from TRBV5-1 and TRBJ2-1; the D gene is possibly TRBD1 (6 bases). Looked up from germline, CDR1 is SGHRS and CDR2 is YFSETQ. This CDR3 spans 15 amino acids. Trimming shortened V by 5 bases and J by 3 bases, and 15 bases separated the two germline ends. The CDR3 DNA is TGCGCCAGCAGTCCGAGTGGGGGCCTCTACAATGAGCAGTTCTTC. Its protein product is CASSPSGGLYNEQFF. Full variable domain (outside the CDR3, taken from reference TRBV5-1 and TRBJ2-1): KAGVTQTPRYLIKTRGQQVTLSCSPISGHRSVSWYQQTPGQGLQFLFEYFSETQRNKGNFPGRFSGRQFSNSRSEMNVSTLELGDSALYLCASSPSGGLYNEQFFGPGTRLTVL.

This chain links TRBV7-8 with TRBJ2-2; D is unclear. From germline, CDR1 is SGHVS and CDR2 FQNEAQ. This CDR3 is 16 amino acids long. V gave up 1 base and J gave up 0 bases, with 9 bases separating them. The chain's CDR3 is CASSLDGGTNTGELFF. The CDR3 DNA follows: TGTGCCAGCAGCTTAGACGGCGGAACGAACACCGGGGAGCTGTTTTTT.

J is TRBJ2-4 and V is TRBV6-1; D possibly matches TRBD1 or TRBD2 (5 bases each). V was cut by 5 bases and J by 4 bases, with 18 bases left in between. The CDR3 is made up of 16 amino acids. Germline lookup yields CDR1 MNHNS and CDR2 SASEGT. The CDR3 DNA is TGTGCCAGCAGTATCCAGGGACGATCTGGGAAAAACATTCAGTACTTC. This encodes CASSIQGRSGKNIQYF.

The table lists this clonotype with a few counts. The chain couples TRBV5-1 to TRBJ1-6; 7 bases map to TRBD1. This CDR3 contains 16 residues. Germline V gene lookup returns CDR1 SGHRS and CDR2 YFSETQ. Losses at the gene ends were 5 bases for V and 1 base for J; bases not matched to a gene: 6. CDR3 region: CASSLRTGSYNSPLHF. The CDR3, as DNA: TGCGCCAGCAGTCTTAGGACAGGATCCTATAATTCACCCCTCCACTTT.

This clonotype showed up just a few times. This chain joins TRBV12-3 or TRBV12-4 and TRBJ2-1; maybe TRBD1 (6 bases). This CDR3 spans 16 amino acids. Trimming removed 6 bases from V and 0 bases from J, with 15 bases in between. CDR3 residues: CASRPKTGISYNEQFF. The DNA of the CDR3 is TGTGCCAGCAGACCTAAGACAGGAATCTCCTACAATGAGCAGTTCTTC.

This rearrangement joins TRBV7-3 to TRBJ2-1; 9 nucleotides match TRBD2. The V gene's germline CDR1 is SGHTA and CDR2 FQGTGA. Trimming removed 5 bases from V and 7 bases from J; junction bases left unmatched: 15. This CDR3 region has 17 residues. DNA of the CDR3: TGTGCCAGCAGCCCGACTAGCGGAGGGCCAGGACTTAATGAGCAGTTCTTC. It encodes CASSPTSGGPGLNEQFF.

This clonotype was found a few times. CDR3 protein: CASSVAGQGIYEQYF. The CDR3 nucleotides are TGTGCCAGCAGTGTTGCCGGACAGGGGATTTACGAGCAGTACTTC. The chain has TRBV12-3 or TRBV12-4 and TRBJ2-7, with 9 bases matching TRBD1. The CDR3 runs 15 residues. V was pared by 5 bases and J by 4 bases, with 9 bases of the junction left unmatched.

Only a few counts were recorded for this clonotype. V is TRBV28 and J is TRBJ2-3; possible D gene TRBD2, 5 bases. There are 17 residues in the CDR3. In germline, CDR1 is MDHEN, CDR2 SYDVKM. The V and J ends lost 9 bases and 2 bases respectively, with 24 bases between them. The CDR3: CASKTQAASGNTDTQYF. CDR3 nucleotides: TGTGCCAGTAAGACACAAGCGGCTAGTGGGAACACAGATACGCAGTATTTT.

The chain employs TRBV7-2 and TRBJ2-1, with 8 bases fitting TRBD2. CDR1 is SGHTA and CDR2 is FQGNSA in the germline V gene. This CDR3 region has 17 residues. Trimming at V came to 1 base and at J to 3 bases, leaving 8 bases not matched to a gene. The CDR3 coding sequence is TGTGCCAGCAGCTTAGTGGGAGGTAGCGGGGTCTACAATGAGCAGTTCTTC. Protein: CASSLVGGSGVYNEQFF.

This clonotype has more than one count but fewer than ten. The V call is TRBV20-1, the J call TRBJ2-3, with D maybe TRBD1 (6 bases). The V gene lost 1 base and the J gene lost 1 base, with 12 bases spanning the gap. This CDR3 has 15 amino acids. CDR1 and CDR2 (germline): DFQATT, SNEGSKA (reference sequence). As DNA, the CDR3 is TGCAGTGCTAGAGTGGCCAGGGGCCGCACAGATACGCAGTATTTT. Translation gives CSARVARGRTDTQYF.

This rearrangement joins TRBV11-3 to TRBJ2-2; D is uncertain. V gave up 3 bases and J gave up 4 bases, with 15 bases separating them. Per germline, CDR1 SGHNT and CDR2 YENEEA. The CDR3 sequence is 16 residues long. The CDR3 region is CASSFHFFPLTGELFF. DNA of the CDR3: TGTGCCAGCAGCTTTCACTTTTTTCCTCTCACCGGGGAGCTGTTTTTT.

The V call is TRBV6-2 or TRBV6-3, the J call TRBJ2-1; D tentatively reads TRBD1 or TRBD2 (5 bases each). V lost 2 bases and J 4 bases, leaving 15 bases between the germline ends. Per germline, CDR1 MNHEY and CDR2 SVGEGT. This CDR3 is 16 amino acids long. The CDR3: CASSYAGTAVYNEQFF. The CDR3 coding sequence is TGTGCCAGCAGTTACGCAGGGACGGCGGTATACAATGAGCAGTTCTTC.

The chain combines TRBV10-3 with TRBJ1-2, with TRBD1 matching 9 bases. Looked up from germline, CDR1 is ENHRY and CDR2 is SYGVKD. The V segment lost 3 bases and the J segment 2 bases; nucleotides outside the gene matches: 4. CDR3 length: 15 amino acids. CDR3 region: CAISDLDRGNYGYTF. CDR3 coding DNA: TGTGCCATCAGTGACCTGGACAGGGGCAACTATGGCTACACCTTC.